A selection of T cell receptor beta chains follows, all from one sample in a study of cytomegalovirus exposure and HLA in healthy donors. TCRdb's copy holds only in-frame clones and misses some; the assay was immunoSEQ multiplex PCR. The sample lists more than 150,000 clones, roughly 80% occurring once. Sequences were obtained from PBMCs. All receptors derive from a man aged 45-65 years in good health and CMV-seronegative. Each CDR3 is given with its conserved first and last residue. Each record gives: J gene, D gene, clone size, V gene, CDR3 protein, CDR3 DNA. A D gene is named only where the DNA matches it firmly. Expanded clones get a size class; other rows say once, few or many, or leave the size out.

TRBJ2-3,-,-,TRBV11-2,CASSLDVAGGITHTQYF,TGTGCCAGCAGCTTAGATGTCGCAGGGGGGATCACCCATACGCAGTATTTT
TRBJ2-1,TRBD2,-,TRBV5-4,CASSLGAGGDNEQFF,TGTGCCAGCAGCTTGGGGGCGGGGGGGGACAATGAGCAGTTCTTC
TRBJ1-1,TRBD1,few,TRBV5-4,CASSLGQGYLMNTEAFF,TGTGCCAGCAGCTTAGGACAGGGATATTTAATGAACACTGAAGCTTTCTTT
TRBJ2-7,-,-,TRBV30,CAWRQGTAAQYF,TGTGCCTGGAGACAGGGGACTGCAGCGCAGTACTTC
TRBJ2-3,TRBD1,-,TRBV7-3,CASSQLGQGNTDTQYF,TGTGCCAGCAGCCAATTAGGACAGGGAAACACAGATACGCAGTATTTT
TRBJ2-3,-,-,TRBV6-1,CASSSGTHTDTQYF,TGTGCCAGCAGTTCCGGGACACACACAGATACGCAGTATTTT
TRBJ2-6,TRBD2,-,TRBV7-3,CASNQGRAGANVLTF,TGTGCCAGCAACCAAGGGAGGGCCGGGGCCAACGTCCTGACTTTC
TRBJ2-7,TRBD1,-,TRBV11-3,CASSLLRGHEQYF,TGTGCCAGCAGCTTACTAAGGGGGCACGAGCAGTACTTC
TRBJ2-3,-,-,TRBV27,CASSLAVGREDTQYF,TGTGCCAGCAGTTTGGCGGTGGGGCGTGAAGATACGCAGTATTTT
TRBJ1-1,-,-,TRBV7-9,CSSSLVKTEAFF,TGTTCCAGCAGCTTAGTAAAAACTGAAGCTTTCTTT
TRBJ1-2,-,-,TRBV5-6,CASSLAERYTF,TGTGCCAGCAGCTTGGCGGAGCGCTACACCTTC
TRBJ2-1,TRBD1,-,TRBV29-1,CSVTGTGGYNEQFF,TGCAGCGTGACCGGGACAGGGGGGTACAATGAGCAGTTCTTC
TRBJ2-4,-,once,TRBV10-1,CASSEDSQYF,TGCGCCAGTAGTGAAGACTCACAGTACTTC
TRBJ1-1,-,-,TRBV27,CACYSAFGGVTEAFF,TGTGCCTGCTACTCCGCGTTCGGGGGGGTCACTGAAGCTTTCTTT
TRBJ1-3,-,few,TRBV7-9,CASSLVSPYSGNTIYF,TGTGCCAGCAGCTTAGTATCCCCCTACTCTGGAAACACCATATATTTT
TRBJ1-5,-,-,TRBV12-5,CASGLTSTAGTRNQPQHF,TGTGCTAGTGGTTTGACATCCACGGCCGGGACACGCAATCAGCCCCAGCATTTT
TRBJ2-3,TRBD2,-,TRBV9,CASSARLAGTDTQYF,TGTGCCAGCAGCGCCCGACTAGCGGGTACAGATACGCAGTATTTT
TRBJ1-5,-,few,TRBV5-4,CASSRQPNQPQHF,TGTGCCAGCAGTAGACAGCCCAATCAGCCCCAGCATTTT
TRBJ2-7,-,-,TRBV10-2,CASRDSYEQYF,TGCGCCAGCAGGGACAGCTACGAGCAGTACTTC
TRBJ2-5,-,-,TRBV6-1,CASSERAGKETQYF,TGTGCCAGCAGTGAACGGGCGGGGAAAGAGACCCAGTACTTC
TRBJ2-3,-,-,TRBV9,CASSPRGYELTDTQYF,TGTGCCAGCAGCCCGCGGGGATATGAGCTCACAGATACGCAGTATTTT
TRBJ1-2,-,-,TRBV19,CASSILYGYTF,TGTGCCAGTAGTATTCTCTATGGCTACACCTTC
TRBJ1-2,-,-,TRBV14,CASSRDTRYGYTF,TGTGCCAGCAGCCGCGACACACGCTATGGCTACACCTTC
TRBJ1-2,-,-,TRBV5-4,CASSLGSRVYGYTF,TGTGCCAGCAGCTTGGGATCCAGGGTCTATGGCTACACCTTC